This TCR beta chain was identified in a study of blood T cell repertoires in COVID-19. Study details: Samples came from the United States, Italy and Spain, spanning acute and convalescent COVID-19.

Original methodology: Reference gene primer amplification in the assay estimated nucleated cell counts. The repertoire was sequenced with immunoSEQ multiplex PCR; TCRdb's copy has only in-frame clones and lacks some. The V and J calls and clone size come from that table; D and trimming were worked out from the DNA. The sample yields a few hundred thousand clones, 87% seen once. Individuals aged roughly 18 to 95 years were recruited from 24 US areas. Allocation to cohorts depended on clinical history reported by the participants. This CDR3 contains 15 residues. The V gene lost 5 bases and the J gene lost 4 bases, with 17 bases spanning the gap. Germline lookup yields CDR1 LNHNV and CDR2 YYDKDF (reference sequence).

The sequenced sample consisted of PBMCs or T cells enriched from blood (not recorded which). The chain has TRBV15 and TRBJ2-5, with a weak D call TRBD1 (5 bases). The receptor's source is a woman between 25 and 40 years old who had recovered from COVID-19. CDR3 nucleotides: TGTGCCACCAGCGGGGCCTTAAAGGGGCTAGAGACCCAGTACTTC. Translated: CATSGALKGLETQYF.